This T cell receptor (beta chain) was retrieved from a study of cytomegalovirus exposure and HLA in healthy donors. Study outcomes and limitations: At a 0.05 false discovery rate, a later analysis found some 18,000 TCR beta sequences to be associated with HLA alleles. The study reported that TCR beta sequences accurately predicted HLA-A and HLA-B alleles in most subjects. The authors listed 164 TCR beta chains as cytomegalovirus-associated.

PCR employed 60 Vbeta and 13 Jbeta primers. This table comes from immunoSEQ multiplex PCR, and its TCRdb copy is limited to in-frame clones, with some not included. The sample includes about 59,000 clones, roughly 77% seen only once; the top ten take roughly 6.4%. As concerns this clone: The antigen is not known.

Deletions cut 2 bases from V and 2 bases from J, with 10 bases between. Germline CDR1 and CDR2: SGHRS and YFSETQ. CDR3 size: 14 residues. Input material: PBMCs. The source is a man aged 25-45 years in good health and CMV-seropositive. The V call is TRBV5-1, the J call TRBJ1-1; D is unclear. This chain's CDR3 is CASSFEAGNTEAFF. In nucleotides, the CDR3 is TGCGCCAGCAGCTTTGAAGCGGGTAACACTGAAGCTTTCTTT.